The rows below give T cell receptor beta chains drawn from one sample of a study of T cell responses to AZD1222 COVID-19 vaccine. Measured with immunoSEQ multiplex PCR; TCRdb has only the in-frame clones, and not every one. In the table there are more than 95,000 clones, around nine tenths of which are singletons. Sequenced here: peripheral blood, sampled on day 0 of AZD1222 vaccination. The receptors were sampled from an adult in good health. CDR3s leave out the opening cysteine and the closing phenylalanine or tryptophan. Fields, in order: J gene, D gene, V gene, CDR3 protein. D genes are given only for firm matches.

J gene: TRBJ2-2
D gene: .
V gene: TRBV5-8
CDR3 protein: ASSLRQAGGELF

J gene: TRBJ1-1
D gene: TRBD1
V gene: TRBV27
CDR3 protein: ASRFQGDNTEAF

J gene: TRBJ2-1
D gene: .
V gene: TRBV11-2
CDR3 protein: ASSTSDNEQF

J gene: TRBJ2-7
D gene: TRBD2
V gene: TRBV5-1
CDR3 protein: ASSSGLAGGAGDYEQY

J gene: TRBJ1-2
D gene: .
V gene: TRBV5-5
CDR3 protein: ASSSGARGYT

J gene: TRBJ1-2
D gene: TRBD1
V gene: TRBV7-9
CDR3 protein: ASSQGQEGVYGYT

J gene: TRBJ1-2
D gene: .
V gene: TRBV5-1
CDR3 protein: ASSLSGADGYT

J gene: TRBJ1-1
D gene: .
V gene: TRBV5-1
CDR3 protein: ASSLSSNTEAF

J gene: TRBJ1-2
D gene: .
V gene: TRBV14
CDR3 protein: ASSQDLRGGYT

J gene: TRBJ2-5
D gene: .
V gene: TRBV5-6
CDR3 protein: ASSLGRRTETQY

J gene: TRBJ1-5
D gene: TRBD1
V gene: TRBV29-1
CDR3 protein: SVSGGGYNQPQH

J gene: TRBJ2-1
D gene: TRBD2
V gene: TRBV6-2/TRBV6-3
CDR3 protein: ASSYLAGGDNEQF

J gene: TRBJ1-2
D gene: .
V gene: TRBV11-2
CDR3 protein: ASSSGQNYGYT

J gene: TRBJ1-2
D gene: TRBD1
V gene: TRBV9
CDR3 protein: ASSPYEIGQGNYGYT

J gene: TRBJ1-1
D gene: .
V gene: TRBV10-2
CDR3 protein: ASREQGEAF

J gene: TRBJ2-5
D gene: TRBD1
V gene: TRBV13
CDR3 protein: ASSSRGRGETQY

J gene: TRBJ1-4
D gene: TRBD1
V gene: TRBV6-5
CDR3 protein: ASTETGTGEKLF

J gene: TRBJ1-1
D gene: .
V gene: TRBV7-9
CDR3 protein: AAMGVSTEAF

J gene: TRBJ1-2
D gene: TRBD1
V gene: TRBV5-6
CDR3 protein: ASSLPRGLYNYGYT

J gene: TRBJ2-7
D gene: .
V gene: TRBV3-1/TRBV3-2
CDR3 protein: ASSLIVGGPGEQY

J gene: TRBJ2-3
D gene: TRBD2
V gene: TRBV3-1/TRBV3-2
CDR3 protein: ASSQGTSGGAADTQY

J gene: TRBJ1-2
D gene: .
V gene: TRBV29-1
CDR3 protein: SVRDGINYGYT

J gene: TRBJ2-7
D gene: .
V gene: TRBV7-9
CDR3 protein: ASSLGTVATYEQY

J gene: TRBJ2-1
D gene: .
V gene: TRBV27
CDR3 protein: ASSLSGQQTYNEQF

J gene: TRBJ2-7
D gene: .
V gene: TRBV7-9
CDR3 protein: ASNSLVGYEQY

J gene: TRBJ2-1
D gene: .
V gene: TRBV5-1
CDR3 protein: ASSKLGSRHYNEQF

J gene: TRBJ1-4
D gene: TRBD1
V gene: TRBV4-2
CDR3 protein: ASSQDPNRQGAGEKLF

J gene: TRBJ2-3
D gene: .
V gene: TRBV6-5
CDR3 protein: ASMSGMTADTQY

J gene: TRBJ2-1
D gene: .
V gene: TRBV4-1
CDR3 protein: ASRSTSVYNEQF

J gene: TRBJ2-7
D gene: TRBD2
V gene: TRBV11-1
CDR3 protein: ASSPGGASVYEQY